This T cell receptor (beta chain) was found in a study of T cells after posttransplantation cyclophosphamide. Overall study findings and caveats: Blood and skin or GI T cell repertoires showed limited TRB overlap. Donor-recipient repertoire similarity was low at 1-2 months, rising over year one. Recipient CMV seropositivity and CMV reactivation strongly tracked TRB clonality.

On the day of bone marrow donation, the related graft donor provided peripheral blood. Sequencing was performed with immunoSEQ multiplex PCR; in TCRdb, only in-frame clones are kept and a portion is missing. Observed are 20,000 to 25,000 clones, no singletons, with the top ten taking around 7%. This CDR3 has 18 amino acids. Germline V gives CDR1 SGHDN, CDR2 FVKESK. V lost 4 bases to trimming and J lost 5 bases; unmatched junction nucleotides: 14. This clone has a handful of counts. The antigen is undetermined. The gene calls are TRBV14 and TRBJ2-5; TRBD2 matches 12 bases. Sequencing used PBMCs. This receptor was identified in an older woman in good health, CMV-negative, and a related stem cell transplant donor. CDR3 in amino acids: CASSLRLAGVLPRETQYF. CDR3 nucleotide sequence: TGTGCCAGCAGCCTCCGACTAGCGGGAGTCCTACCAAGGGAGACCCAGTACTTC.